The 18 T cell receptor beta chains listed next were all sequenced from one sample in a study of cytomegalovirus exposure and HLA in healthy donors. Primers included in the PCR were 60 Vbeta and 13 Jbeta primers. Sequencing used immunoSEQ multiplex PCR; TCRdb keeps in-frame clones, though not all of them. This sample carries about 160,000 clones, 70% to 80% of them seen once, and the ten largest clones take 0.65% to 0.95%. Specimen: PBMCs. These receptors all stem from a female donor in good health and CMV-seronegative.

The gene calls are TRBV6-6 and TRBJ2-3; a possible D gene is TRBD2 (6 bases). The CDR3 totals 16 residues. Germline V gives CDR1 MNHNY, CDR2 SVGAGI (reference sequence). The V end lost 8 bases, the J end lost 2 bases, and 20 bases lay between the germline ends. Written as DNA, the CDR3 is TGTGCCAGCCCTCCTTCGGCGGGGCAGAACACAGATACGCAGTATTTT. Its translation is CASPPSAGQNTDTQYF.

V gene TRBV4-2 combines with J gene TRBJ1-4; D is ambiguous. Per the germline V gene, CDR1 is LGHNA and CDR2 is YNFKEQ. V was trimmed by 0 bases and J by 8 bases, leaving 19 bases between them. The CDR3 loop spans 17 amino acids. CDR3 sequence (DNA): TGTGCCAGCAGCCAAGATTTTTTAACGGTCCGAATCGAAAAACTGTTTTTT. This translates into CASSQDFLTVRIEKLFF.

The chain joins TRBV27 to TRBJ1-2; 8 bases agree with TRBD1. This CDR3 is 15 amino acids long. In germline, CDR1 is MNHEY, CDR2 SMNVEV (reference sequence). V shed 6 bases, J shed 7 bases, and the junction held 13 bases outside the gene matches. The CDR3 region is CASRTFAGGAGGYTF. Written as DNA, the CDR3 is TGTGCCAGCAGAACTTTCGCAGGGGGCGCGGGTGGCTACACCTTC.

This chain uses TRBV18 with TRBJ2-7; D possibly corresponds to TRBD1 (5 bases). This CDR3 region has 14 residues. Trimming stripped 3 bases from V and 0 bases from J, with 9 bases between. The V gene's germline CDR1 is KGHSH and CDR2 LQKENI. The CDR3 here is CASSPLTASYEQYF. The CDR3 DNA follows: TGTGCCAGCTCACCGCTGACAGCCTCCTACGAGCAGTACTTC.

V and J are TRBV28 and TRBJ2-7, with 7 nucleotides matching TRBD2. The CDR3 is 15 amino acids. Trimming at V came to 5 bases and at J to 3 bases, leaving 10 bases not matched to a gene. Germline V gene lookup returns CDR1 MDHEN and CDR2 SYDVKM. As DNA, the CDR3 is TGTGCCAGCAGTGCCCCCGGGCGGGAGAGCTACGAGCAGTACTTC. It specifies CASSAPGRESYEQYF.

This chain connects TRBV10-3 to TRBJ2-7; 7 bases fit TRBD1. Germline-derived CDR1 and CDR2 are ENHRY and SYGVKD. This CDR3 region has 16 residues. The J segment lost 4 bases and the V segment lost 6 bases, leaving 15 bases of the junction unmatched. CDR3 DNA sequence: TGTGCCATCAGCGAGGGTTTGGACAGGAGCCTATACGAGCAGTACTTC. Protein sequence: CAISEGLDRSLYEQYF.

The chain carries TRBV7-9 and TRBJ1-1; D unclear. The CDR3 is 16 amino acids. The V gene's germline CDR1 is SEHNR and CDR2 FQNEAQ (reference sequence). V dropped 1 base and J dropped 4 bases, with 16 bases sitting between them. This chain's CDR3 is CASSLGLEFRSTEAFF. CDR3 bases: TGTGCCAGCAGCTTAGGCTTGGAGTTTAGGAGCACTGAAGCTTTCTTT.

The rearrangement uses TRBV4-3 and TRBJ1-2; D call uncertain. The CDR3 is 14 amino acids. Per the germline V gene, CDR1 is LGHNA and CDR2 is YSLEER. Between the trimmed V and J ends, which lost 1 base and 5 bases, there was a span of 11 bases. The CDR3 DNA reads TGCGCCAGCAGCCAAGGAGGGCAGGCATATGGCTACACCTTC. This gives the protein CASSQGGQAYGYTF.

The chain uses TRBV27 and TRBJ1-5; 7 nucleotides agree with TRBD1. CDR1 is MNHEY, CDR2 SMNVEV, per germline (reference sequence). CDR3 length: 16 amino acids. Losses at the gene ends were 2 bases for V and 1 base for J; bases not matched to a gene: 5. CDR3 region: CASSLRQGRSNQPQHF. In nucleotides, the CDR3 is TGTGCCAGCAGTTTACGACAGGGAAGAAGCAATCAGCCCCAGCATTTT.

This clone was observed a single time. The chain's CDR3 is CASSRHREGPYNEQFF. DNA of the CDR3: TGCGCCAGCAGCCGACACCGGGAAGGCCCTTACAATGAGCAGTTCTTC. The chain combines TRBV4-3 with TRBJ2-1, with D maybe TRBD2 (5 bases). This CDR3 has 16 residues. Germline assignment: CDR1 LGHNA and CDR2 YSLEER. V was pared by 4 bases and J by 4 bases, with 17 bases between.

The chain uses TRBV6-1 and TRBJ2-5, with TRBD2 as a possible D gene (6 bases). From germline, CDR1 is MNHNS and CDR2 SASEGT. The CDR3 totals 13 residues. V was clipped by 5 bases and J by 5 bases, with 12 bases between them. CDR3 in amino acids: CASSQLAQETQYF. In nucleotides, the CDR3 is TGTGCCAGCAGTCAACTAGCCCAGGAGACCCAGTACTTC.

This rearrangement joins TRBV27 to TRBJ2-1, with a possible D match to TRBD2 (5 bases). The CDR3 totals 17 residues. CDR1 and CDR2 (germline): MNHEY, SMNVEV (reference sequence). V gave up 3 bases and J gave up 0 bases, with 15 bases separating them. The CDR3 sequence: CASSLGVGASSYNEQFF. In DNA, the CDR3 is TGTGCCAGCAGTTTGGGTGTGGGAGCCAGCTCCTACAATGAGCAGTTCTTC.

The chain couples TRBV4-2 to TRBJ1-5; D is unclear. Trimming left V 0 bases short and J 0 bases short, with 9 bases between. Germline V gene lookup returns CDR1 LGHNA and CDR2 YNFKEQ. The CDR3 is 16 amino acids. CDR3: CASSQDRRASNQPQHF. The DNA for the CDR3 is TGTGCCAGCAGCCAAGATAGGAGGGCTAGCAATCAGCCCCAGCATTTT.

The chain joins TRBV19 to TRBJ1-5; 7 bases map to TRBD1. CDR3 length: 16 residues. Germline values: CDR1 LNHDA, CDR2 SQIVND (reference sequence). The V gene end was trimmed by 4 bases and the J gene end by 3 bases; junction bases not matched to a gene: 9. CDR3 coding DNA: TGTGCCAGTAGTAAGAGAACAGGGGCGATCAATCAGCCCCAGCATTTT. Translated: CASSKRTGAINQPQHF.

Concerning this clone: The identical CDR3 is also encoded by other nucleotide sequences in the sample. This sequence joins TRBV30 and TRBJ1-5; a weak D match, TRBD1 (6 bases). Germline V CDR1 and CDR2: GTSNPN, SVGIG (reference sequence). The V end lost 0 bases, the J end lost 4 bases, and 7 bases lay between the germline ends. The CDR3 length is 13 residues. The CDR3 here is CAWSVQGNQPQHF. Written as DNA, the CDR3 is TGTGCCTGGAGTGTACAGGGTAATCAGCCCCAGCATTTT.

The CDR3 nucleotides are TGTGCCAGCAGCCCTAGCGGGAGGGACGAGGGGTACTTC. Translating gives CASSPSGRDEGYF. This chain joins TRBV6-1 and TRBJ2-5; TRBD2 matches 12 bases. Per the germline V gene, CDR1 is MNHNS and CDR2 is SASEGT. The V segment lost 6 bases and the J segment 13 bases; nucleotides outside the gene matches: 9. This CDR3 is built from 13 residues.

As DNA, the CDR3 is TGTGCCAGCAGTCCCGTAGGTGGGGCGAACACTGAAGCTTTCTTT. Translation gives CASSPVGGANTEAFF. The chain couples TRBV28 to TRBJ1-1; maybe TRBD1 (5 bases). The germline V and J ends were trimmed by 5 bases and 1 base, with 14 bases remaining between them. This CDR3 is built from 15 residues. Germline V lookup: CDR1 MDHEN, CDR2 SYDVKM.

The chain carries TRBV6-6 and TRBJ2-5; 7 bases match TRBD1. The germline V gene has CDR1 MNHNY and CDR2 SVGAGI (reference sequence). The ends lost 6 bases at V and 2 bases at J; junction bases unmatched: 6. The CDR3 loop spans 14 amino acids. In nucleotides, the CDR3 is TGTGCCAGCAGCCCAGCGACAGGGCAAGAGACCCAGTACTTC. This encodes CASSPATGQETQYF.